What follows are 14 T cell receptor beta chains derived from one specimen sequenced in a study of CD8 T cells in Susac syndrome. After extraction with the RNeasy kit, about 0.45 to 1 ug of the RNA was reverse transcribed using random hexamers. One entry per CDR3 protein results from TCRdb running MiXCR on the immunoSEQ multiplex PCR reads. The top ten clones hold over 0.11% of a sample with 150,000 or so distinct CDR3 sequences, roughly 93% of them seen once. Sample: CD4+ T cells from PBMCs. These receptor sequences come from a human donor in good health.

The chain joins TRBV5-1 to TRBJ1-2; D not resolved. The germline CDR1 and CDR2 sequences are SGHRS and YFSETQ. Trimming left V 0 bases short and J 0 bases short, with 9 bases between. CDR3 length equals 15 residues. CDR3 DNA sequence: TGCGCCAGCAGCTTGGGACAAACTACTAACTATGGCTACACCTTC. It codes for CASSLGQTTNYGYTF.

The CDR3 is CASSREGTEENIQYF. The CDR3 DNA sequence: TGTGCCAGCAGCCGGGAAGGGACGGAGGAAAACATTCAGTACTTC. The chain has TRBV2 and TRBJ2-4; D may correspond to TRBD1 or TRBD2 (5 bases each). CDR3 length: 15 amino acids. Trimming took off 6 bases at V and 5 bases at J, with 17 bases between the two ends. Per the germline V gene, CDR1 is SNHLY and CDR2 is FYNNEI.

As DNA, the CDR3 is TGTGCCAGCTCACCAAATAGTGGAGCAAACATTCAGTACTTC. Residues: CASSPNSGANIQYF. The chain combines TRBV18 with TRBJ2-4, with D hard to call. Germline CDR1 KGHSH, CDR2 LQKENI. V dropped 2 bases and J dropped 6 bases, with 11 bases sitting between them. CDR3 length: 14 amino acids.

The chain employs TRBV7-2 and TRBJ1-2, with D perhaps matching TRBD1 (6 bases). Per the germline V gene, CDR1 is SGHTA and CDR2 is FQGNSA. V was trimmed by 5 bases and J by 4 bases, leaving 20 bases between them. The CDR3 extends over 16 amino acids. CDR3 loop: CASSPTDDRWSYGYTF. DNA of the CDR3: TGTGCCAGCAGCCCAACAGACGACAGGTGGTCCTATGGCTACACCTTC.

The chain is built from TRBV10-3 and TRBJ2-7; D may be TRBD2 (5 bases). Germline CDR1 ENHRY, CDR2 SYGVKD. V was shortened by 6 bases and J by 8 bases, with 11 bases between the two germline ends. This CDR3 has 11 residues. The CDR3 DNA reads as TGTGCCATCAGCCCGGGATCCCAGCAGTACTTC. This translates into CAISPGSQQYF.

The table lists this clonotype with a count of one. The CDR3 nucleotides are TGCAGTGCTAGTCAGGGCTATGGCTACACCTTC. Its protein product is CSASQGYGYTF. This chain connects TRBV20-1 to TRBJ1-2, with D perhaps matching TRBD1 (5 bases). Germline CDR1 reads DFQATT; CDR2 reads SNEGSKA (reference sequence). There are 11 residues in the CDR3. The V gene lost 3 bases and the J gene lost 4 bases, with 6 bases spanning the gap.

The V call is TRBV18, the J call TRBJ2-2, with D perhaps matching TRBD1 (5 bases). Germline CDR1 is KGHSH and CDR2 is LQKENI. V shed 0 bases and J shed 5 bases, with 13 bases lying between them. The CDR3 runs to 16 residues. The DNA for the CDR3 is TGTGCCAGCTCACCACCGTCGGCAGGGTGGACCGGGGAGCTGTTTTTT. Translated, it gives CASSPPSAGWTGELFF.

V gene TRBV20-1 combines with J gene TRBJ1-1; D unresolved. The CDR3 is 13 amino acids. The germline V gene encodes CDR1 DFQATT and CDR2 SNEGSKA (reference sequence). Trimming cost V 3 bases and J 2 bases, with 10 bases left between them. CDR3 nucleotide sequence: TGCAGTGCTAGTGAGGGCTCCAACACTGAAGCTTTCTTT. Its protein product is CSASEGSNTEAFF.

In its sample, this clonotype was seen once. The chain recombines TRBV7-3 with TRBJ2-5; the D is unclear. Germline CDR1 reads SGHTA; CDR2 reads FQGTGA. The V and J ends lost 5 bases and 0 bases respectively, with 10 bases between them. The CDR3 length is 14 residues. The chain's CDR3 is CASSRDGYQETQYF. The CDR3 DNA follows: TGTGCCAGCAGCCGAGACGGGTACCAAGAGACCCAGTACTTC.

The chain is built from TRBV3-1 and TRBJ2-1; 8 positions match TRBD1. V lost 5 bases and J lost 5; bases outside the gene matches: 17. Per germline, CDR1 LGHDT and CDR2 YNNKEL (reference sequence). The CDR3 has 18 amino acids. The CDR3 region is CASSTLPPGQVLDNEQFF. CDR3 DNA sequence: TGTGCCAGCAGCACCTTACCCCCGGGACAGGTTTTAGACAATGAGCAGTTCTTC.

This chain joins TRBV6-1 and TRBJ2-7, with TRBD2 as a possible D gene (7 bases). The V end lost 5 bases, the J end lost 2 bases, and 19 bases lay between the germline ends. Germline CDR1 and CDR2: MNHNS and SASEGT. The length of the CDR3 is 16 residues. In DNA, the CDR3 is TGTGCCAGCAGTCTTGACGGGGGGCGAGGCCCCTACGAGCAGTACTTC. Protein sequence: CASSLDGGRGPYEQYF.

J is TRBJ1-2 and V is TRBV2; no reliable D call. Germline CDR1 is SNHLY and CDR2 is FYNNEI. V was cut by 5 bases and J by 0 bases, with 10 bases left in between. This CDR3 spans 14 amino acids. The CDR3 region is CASSRAGPNYGYTF. CDR3 DNA: TGTGCCAGCAGTAGGGCCGGCCCTAACTATGGCTACACCTTC.

The genes are TRBV6-6 and TRBJ1-3; 9 nucleotides match TRBD1. Trimming took 4 bases from V and 4 from J; bases not matched to a gene: 8. The CDR3 has 16 amino acids. Germline CDR1 is MNHNY and CDR2 is SVGAGI (reference sequence). The CDR3 region is CASSWDRESYGNTIYF. The CDR3 coding sequence is TGTGCCAGCAGTTGGGACAGGGAGAGCTACGGAAACACCATATATTTT.

The V call is TRBV4-2, the J call TRBJ2-5; D call uncertain. Germline V lookup: CDR1 LGHNA, CDR2 YNFKEQ. This CDR3 contains 13 residues. Trimming took off 4 bases at V and 0 bases at J, with 6 bases between the two ends. Here the CDR3 reads CASSRGNQETQYF. In DNA, the CDR3 is TGTGCCAGCAGCCGGGGAAACCAAGAGACCCAGTACTTC.